Below are 16 T cell receptor beta chains sequenced from a single sample in a study of regulatory T cells in long-lasting Graves disease. Relying on iRepertoire HTBI primers and Arm-PCR of CDR3 regions, the team built TCR beta libraries. TCRdb reprocessed the multiplex PCR reads with MiXCR, giving one entry per CDR3 protein. The table records 350,000 to 500,000 distinct CDR3 sequences, roughly 15% of them present only once. Described time point: newly diagnosed GD, antithyroid drugs for less than 3 months. RNA isolated from PBMCs was used to make the TCR library. The same data also went into a second study, on T cells in Graves' hyperthyroidism and ophthalmopathy.

This specimen was peripheral blood mononuclear cells (PBMCs), taken at new diagnosis, from a patient treated with antithyroid drugs. All receptors derive from a woman in her late teens or twenties with Graves disease.

The chain recombines TRBV20-1 with TRBJ1-5; 7 bases match TRBD1. The germline V gene encodes CDR1 DFQATT and CDR2 SNEGSKA (reference sequence). The CDR3 is made up of 13 amino acids. Trimming cost V 4 bases and J 7 bases; bases outside gene matches: 7. CDR3 DNA sequence: TGCAGTGCTAAGACAGGGCGAGAACAGCCCCAGCATTTT. This codes for CSAKTGREQPQHF.

This clonotype was detected ten times or more. This chain joins TRBV18 and TRBJ2-3; no reliable D call. The V and J ends lost 3 bases and 2 bases respectively, with 6 bases between them. The CDR3 runs to 13 residues. The V gene's germline CDR1 is KGHSH and CDR2 LQKENI. The CDR3 DNA is TGTGCCAGCTCACCCGCCAACACAGATACGCAGTATTTT. Translating it yields CASSPANTDTQYF.

The sample holds many counts of this clonotype. The chain is built from TRBV19 and TRBJ1-1, with TRBD1 identical over 7 bases. CDR1 and CDR2 (germline): LNHDA, SQIVND (reference sequence). The V and J ends lost 3 bases and 7 bases, in that order; junction bases with no gene match: 11. The CDR3 runs to 15 residues. The CDR3: CASSIPDRIGIEAFF. The CDR3 bases are TGTGCCAGTAGTATCCCGGACAGGATAGGAATTGAAGCTTTCTTT.

The CDR3 region is CASSLGGLVQPQHF. In DNA, the CDR3 is TGTGCCAGCAGTTTGGGGGGGCTGGTTCAGCCCCAGCATTTT. The chain employs TRBV28 and TRBJ1-5; TRBD1 might be the D (6 bases). CDR1 and CDR2 (germline): MDHEN, SYDVKM. Between the trimmed V and J ends, which lost 3 bases and 6 bases, there was a span of 12 bases. CDR3 length: 14 amino acids. Full variable domain (rest looked up from reference TRBV28 and TRBJ1-5): DVKVTQSSRYLVKRTGEKVFLECVQDMDHENMFWYRQDPGLGLRLIYFSYDVKMKEKGDIPEGYSVSREKKERFSLILESASTNQTSMYLCASSLGGLVQPQHFGDGTRLSIL.

V usage is TRBV6-2 or TRBV6-3 and J usage is TRBJ1-5; TRBD1 matches at 10 bases. V shed 5 bases and J 7 bases; nucleotides not matched to a gene: 8. The germline gives CDR1 MNHEY, CDR2 SVGEGT. The CDR3 sequence is 15 residues long. CDR3 sequence: CASSEMDRGWQPQHF. DNA of the CDR3: TGTGCCAGCAGTGAAATGGACAGGGGGTGGCAGCCCCAGCATTTT.

This clonotype was seen more than once but under ten times. This sequence joins TRBV6-2 or TRBV6-3 and TRBJ1-2; TRBD1 might be the D (6 bases). CDR3 length equals 19 residues. The germline V gene encodes CDR1 MNHEY and CDR2 SVGEGT. V was pared by 6 bases and J by 4 bases, with 30 bases between. CDR3 in amino acids: CASRNTLGRGALTGYGYTF. In DNA, the CDR3 is TGTGCCAGCAGAAACACCTTGGGGCGGGGGGCTTTGACTGGCTATGGCTACACCTTC.

This clonotype was picked up many times. This chain links TRBV2 with TRBJ2-5; 11 bases fit TRBD2. V was pared by 8 bases and J by 3 bases, with 11 bases of the junction left unmatched. This CDR3 has 16 residues. In germline, CDR1 is SNHLY, CDR2 FYNNEI. The CDR3 DNA sequence: TGTGCCAGCGTTACTAGCGGGAGTAGAGTTAAAGAGACCCAGTACTTC. Its translation: CASVTSGSRVKETQYF.

The J gene is TRBJ2-1, the V gene TRBV20-1; TRBD2 matches at 10 bases. Looked up from germline, CDR1 is DFQATT and CDR2 is SNEGSKA (reference sequence). CDR3 length: 15 amino acids. V gave up 6 bases and J gave up 3 bases; unmatched junction bases: 8. The CDR3 coding sequence is TGCAGTGCCAAGGTTAGCGGGAGGTTCTACAATGAGCAGTTCTTC. Its protein product is CSAKVSGRFYNEQFF.

Only a few counts were recorded for this clonotype. This chain connects TRBV6-2 or TRBV6-3 to TRBJ2-3; D might be TRBD2 (7 bases). The CDR3 runs 15 residues. V was cut by 2 bases and J by 6 bases, with 15 bases left in between. Germline V gene data show CDR1 as MNHEY and CDR2 as SVGEGT. CDR3 residues: CASSYGGGLLDTQYF. CDR3 in DNA: TGTGCCAGCAGTTACGGGGGGGGGCTCTTGGATACGCAGTATTTT.

Here the CDR3 reads CATRDTRTYEQYF. The CDR3 DNA follows: TGTGCGACCCGGGACACGCGTACCTACGAGCAGTACTTC. This chain links TRBV15 with TRBJ2-7; maybe TRBD1 (6 bases). The CDR3 spans 13 residues. The germline V gene has CDR1 LNHNV and CDR2 YYDKDF (reference sequence).

In this sample, this clonotype turned up a few times. V gene TRBV19 combines with J gene TRBJ1-5; D uncertain. CDR3 length: 19 residues. Germline lookup yields CDR1 LNHDA and CDR2 SQIVND (reference sequence). Between the trimmed V and J ends, which lost 6 bases and 0 bases, there was a span of 24 bases. CDR3 in DNA: TGTGCCAGTAGCGTTTTTCCGGGCCTGGGGAGTAGTAGCAATCAGCCCCAGCATTTT. It yields the protein CASSVFPGLGSSSNQPQHF.

In this sample, this clonotype turned up many times. The V and J genes are TRBV20-1 and TRBJ2-1, with no clear D. Germline CDR1 DFQATT, CDR2 SNEGSKA (reference sequence). Trimming took off 6 bases at V and 0 bases at J, with 12 bases between the two ends. This CDR3 has 14 residues. Written as DNA, the CDR3 is TGCAGTGCCGTGAGTACCAACTCCTACAATGAGCAGTTCTTC. Its protein product is CSAVSTNSYNEQFF.

This clonotype was picked up a small number of times. The rearrangement links TRBV9 to TRBJ1-2; TRBD1 agrees at 10 bases. The CDR3 loop spans 14 amino acids. The V segment lost 0 bases and the J segment 5 bases; nucleotides outside the gene matches: 1. Per germline, CDR1 SGDLS and CDR2 YYNGEE. Written as DNA, the CDR3 is TGTGCCAGCAGCGTAGAGGACAGGGGGTATGGCTACACCTTC. Protein product: CASSVEDRGYGYTF.

This clonotype occurred a few times. The chain combines TRBV27 with TRBJ1-2; possible D gene TRBD1, 5 bases. CDR1 MNHEY and CDR2 SMNVEV come from the germline V gene (reference sequence). The ends were cut back, 6 bases at V and 4 bases at J, with 12 bases in the middle. This CDR3 contains 13 residues. Written as DNA, the CDR3 is TGTGCCAGCAGCGAGGTGGGGACCTATGGCTACACCTTC. The encoded protein is CASSEVGTYGYTF.

This clonotype occurred a few times. The V gene is TRBV13, the J gene TRBJ2-7; D remains ambiguous. CDR3 length: 14 residues. The V end lost 4 bases, the J end lost 7 bases, and 17 bases lay between the germline ends. CDR1 is PRHDT, CDR2 FYEKMQ, per germline (reference sequence). CDR3 nucleotide sequence: TGTGCCAGCAGCTCCTTGACTCTCCGACGGGAGCAGTACTTC. It codes for CASSSLTLRREQYF.

Turning to this clonotype: This clone may be a read error of a much larger clone one base away. The chain recombines TRBV30 with TRBJ1-2; 7 bases are a match to TRBD1. Per the germline V gene, CDR1 is GTSNPN and CDR2 is SVGIG (reference sequence). The CDR3 contains 13 residues. The trim removed 4 bases at V and 10 bases at J, leaving 12 bases unmatched. CDR3 nucleotide sequence: TGTGCCTGGAATGAGAGGACAGGACATGACTACACCTTC. Translated: CAWNERTGHDYTF.